Below, one TCR beta chain is given with its context. Via MiXCR, TCRdb re-called the reads, giving one row per CDR3 protein. The repertoire holds about 160,000 distinct CDR3 sequences, with approximately 17% as singletons. This sample was taken from a study of T cell repertoires in cytomegalovirus infection. Study details: In public TCR beta signatures, there were indications of both CMV infection and matching HLA type.

Germline V gives CDR1 DFQATT, CDR2 SNEGSKA (reference sequence). This CDR3 spans 14 amino acids. Trimming pared 1 base from V and 7 bases from J, leaving 16 bases between. The receptor comes from a human donor in good health (CMV status not recorded). Some clones in this sample may be carry-over from other donors' samples. The rearrangement links TRBV20-1 to TRBJ2-5, with D possibly TRBD1 on 6 matching bases. The sample was CD8+ T cells from PBMCs. The CDR3 is CSARVTGRAGTQYF. CDR3 nucleotides: TGCAGTGCTAGAGTCACAGGGCGAGCAGGGACCCAGTACTTC.